These T cell receptor beta chains were read from a single sample in a study of cytomegalovirus exposure and HLA in healthy donors. The method was immunoSEQ multiplex PCR; TCRdb's version includes in-frame clones alone and lacks a portion of them. The table includes about 120,000 clones, over 70% detected once. The specimen was PBMCs. The origin of the receptors is a female donor in good health and CMV-seropositive. The CDR3 runs from the conserved cysteine through the conserved F or W. A D gene is named only where the DNA matches it firmly. The size entry is marked missing in some rows and otherwise reads once, few, many or a size class.

d_gene	abundance	v_gene	j_gene	CDR3aa	CDR3nt
.	.	TRBV7-2	TRBJ2-7	CASSHYLAYEQYF	TGTGCCAGCAGCCACTACTTAGCCTACGAGCAGTACTTC
.	few	TRBV7-2	TRBJ1-5	CASVADINQPQHF	TGTGCCAGCGTAGCGGACATTAATCAGCCCCAGCATTTT
.	.	TRBV7-2	TRBJ2-1	CASSLEAGRSYNEQFF	TGTGCCAGCAGCTTAGAGGCAGGCCGCTCCTACAATGAGCAGTTCTTC
.	.	TRBV19	TRBJ1-3	CASDSGHSGNTIYF	TGTGCCAGCGACTCGGGACATTCTGGAAACACCATATATTTT
.	.	TRBV19	TRBJ1-1	CASGPGSTATEAFF	TGTGCCAGCGGCCCGGGGTCGACGGCGACTGAAGCTTTCTTT
.	.	TRBV28	TRBJ1-2	CASSPAGGLGYGYTF	TGTGCCAGCAGTCCCGCGGGGGGTTTGGGCTATGGCTACACCTTC
TRBD1	.	TRBV30	TRBJ1-2	CAWSVTGASLYGYTF	TGTGCCTGGAGTGTAACAGGGGCGTCTCTCTATGGCTACACCTTC
.	.	TRBV27	TRBJ1-4	CASSLIGNEKLFF	TGTGCCAGCAGTTTGATTGGCAATGAAAAACTGTTTTTT
TRBD1	once	TRBV6-6	TRBJ1-1	CASRRQGGTEAFF	TGTGCCAGCAGAAGACAGGGCGGCACTGAAGCTTTCTTT
TRBD1	.	TRBV9	TRBJ1-2	CASSSGQGGVRYTF	TGTGCCAGCAGCTCAGGACAGGGAGGGGTTCGCTACACCTTC
.	.	TRBV15	TRBJ1-2	CATRTTPGLGYTF	TGTGCCACCAGAACGACGCCGGGTCTTGGCTACACCTTC
.	.	TRBV5-1	TRBJ2-7	CASSPGQLDSYEQYF	TGCGCCAGCAGCCCTGGACAGTTGGATTCCTACGAGCAGTACTTC
.	.	TRBV5-1	TRBJ1-1	CASGAGTIGTEAFF	TGCGCCAGCGGGGCCGGGACAATCGGCACTGAAGCTTTCTTT
.	.	TRBV4-3	TRBJ2-1	CASSHRIGGGAVSSYNEQFF	TGCGCCAGCAGCCACCGGATTGGGGGGGGCGCGGTTAGCTCCTACAATGAGCAGTTCTTC
TRBD1	.	TRBV6-6	TRBJ2-5	CASSYGGQLGETQYF	TGTGCCAGCAGTTACGGGGGACAGCTCGGAGAGACCCAGTACTTC
TRBD1	.	TRBV10-2	TRBJ2-1	CASGGQDYNEQFF	TGCGCCAGCGGGGGACAGGACTACAATGAGCAGTTCTTC
.	few	TRBV9	TRBJ1-6	CASSASTRNSPLHF	TGTGCCAGCAGCGCCTCAACGAGAAATTCACCCCTCCACTTT
TRBD1	.	TRBV29-1	TRBJ1-1	CSVTGGVLNTEAFF	TGCAGCGTGACAGGGGGCGTTCTGAACACTGAAGCTTTCTTT
TRBD2	few	TRBV28	TRBJ2-1	CASSPREAYNEQFF	TGTGCCAGCAGTCCCCGGGAGGCCTACAATGAGCAGTTCTTC
TRBD1	.	TRBV6-1	TRBJ1-5	CASSRDRVKNQPQHF	TGTGCCAGCAGCAGAGACAGGGTCAAGAATCAGCCCCAGCATTTT
.	.	TRBV2	TRBJ1-6	CASSENKNSPLHF	TGTGCCAGCAGTGAGAACAAGAATTCACCCCTCCACTTT
TRBD1	.	TRBV4-1	TRBJ1-5	CASSQGTGYSNQPQHF	TGCGCCAGCAGCCAAGGGACAGGCTATAGCAATCAGCCCCAGCATTTT
TRBD2	.	TRBV4-2	TRBJ2-2	CASSQDTSGGLTGELFF	TGTGCCAGCAGCCAAGATACTAGCGGGGGATTGACCGGGGAGCTGTTTTTT
.	.	TRBV5-6	TRBJ2-7	CASSFGRGNEQYF	TGTGCCAGCAGCTTTGGCAGGGGCAACGAGCAGTACTTC
TRBD1	few	TRBV10-3	TRBJ1-1	CAISLGQGQNTEAFF	TGTGCCATCAGTCTGGGACAGGGGCAGAACACTGAAGCTTTCTTT
.	once	TRBV28	TRBJ1-5	CASSLGQDNQPQHF	TGTGCCAGCAGTTTAGGGCAGGACAATCAGCCCCAGCATTTT
.	.	TRBV19	TRBJ2-2	CALTGNTGELFF	TGTGCCCTAACAGGGAACACCGGGGAGCTGTTTTTT
.	.	TRBV7-9	TRBJ1-3	CASSLEQGIGNTIYF	TGTGCCAGCAGCTTAGAACAGGGAATTGGAAACACCATATATTTT
TRBD1	.	TRBV7-9	TRBJ1-2	CASSLDTGEGYTF	TGTGCCAGCAGCTTAGACACAGGGGAGGGCTACACCTTC